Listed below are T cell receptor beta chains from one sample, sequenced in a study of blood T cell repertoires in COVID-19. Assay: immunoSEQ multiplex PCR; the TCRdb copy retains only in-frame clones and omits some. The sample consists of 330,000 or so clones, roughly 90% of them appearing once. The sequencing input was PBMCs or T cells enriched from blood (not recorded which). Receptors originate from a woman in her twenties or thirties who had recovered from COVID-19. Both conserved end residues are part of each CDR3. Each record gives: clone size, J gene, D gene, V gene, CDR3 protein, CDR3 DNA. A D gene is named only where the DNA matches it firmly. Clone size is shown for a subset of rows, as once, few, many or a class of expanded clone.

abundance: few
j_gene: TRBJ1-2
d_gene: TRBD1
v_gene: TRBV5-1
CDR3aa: CASSFTGQGSNYGYTF
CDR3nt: TGCGCCAGCAGCTTTACGGGACAGGGCTCTAACTATGGCTACACCTTC

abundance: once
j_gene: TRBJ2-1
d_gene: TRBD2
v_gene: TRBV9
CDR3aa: CASSVGGLDYNEQFF
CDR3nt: TGTGCCAGCAGCGTAGGTGGACTAGATTACAATGAGCAGTTCTTC

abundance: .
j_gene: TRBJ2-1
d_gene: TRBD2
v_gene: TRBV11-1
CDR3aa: CASSPGTSNEQFF
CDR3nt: TGTGCCAGCAGCCCCGGGACTAGCAATGAGCAGTTCTTC

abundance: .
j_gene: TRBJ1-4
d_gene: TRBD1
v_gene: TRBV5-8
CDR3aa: CASTRTGPREKLFF
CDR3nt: TGTGCCAGCACCAGGACAGGGCCACGTGAAAAACTGTTTTTT

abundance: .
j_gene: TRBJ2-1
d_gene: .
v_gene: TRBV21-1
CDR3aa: CASGGQGNYNEQFF
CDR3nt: TGTGCCAGCGGGGGACAGGGTAACTACAATGAGCAGTTCTTC

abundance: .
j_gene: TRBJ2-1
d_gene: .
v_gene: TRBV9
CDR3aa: CASSVGAEGEQFF
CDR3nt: TGTGCCAGCAGCGTAGGGGCTGAGGGTGAGCAGTTCTTC

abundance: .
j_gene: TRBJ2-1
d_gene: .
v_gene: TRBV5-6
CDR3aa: CASSPIGGTYNEQFF
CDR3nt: TGTGCCAGCAGCCCCATCGGGGGAACCTACAATGAGCAGTTCTTC

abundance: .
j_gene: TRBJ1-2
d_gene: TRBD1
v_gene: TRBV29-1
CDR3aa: CSVYPGQGLLGGYTF
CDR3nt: TGCAGCGTATACCCGGGACAGGGCCTTCTCGGTGGCTACACCTTC

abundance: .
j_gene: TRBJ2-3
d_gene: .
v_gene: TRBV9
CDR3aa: CASSVGRETGTDTQYF
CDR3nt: TGTGCCAGCAGCGTAGGGAGGGAGACAGGCACAGATACGCAGTATTTT

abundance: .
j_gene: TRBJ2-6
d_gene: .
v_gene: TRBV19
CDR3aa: CASSNNLGANVLTF
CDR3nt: TGTGCCAGTAGTAACAACCTGGGGGCCAACGTCCTGACTTTC

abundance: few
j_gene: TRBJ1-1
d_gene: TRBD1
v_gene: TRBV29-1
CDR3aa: CSVVEGQGVTEAFF
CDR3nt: TGCAGCGTTGTTGAGGGACAGGGGGTCACTGAAGCTTTCTTT

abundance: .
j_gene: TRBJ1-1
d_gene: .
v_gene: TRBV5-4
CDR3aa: CASSSYLTQPNTEAFF
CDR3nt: TGTGCCAGCAGCTCCTATCTGACACAACCGAACACTGAAGCTTTCTTT

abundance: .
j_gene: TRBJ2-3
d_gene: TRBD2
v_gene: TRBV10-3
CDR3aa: CAISGNSGGASDTQYF
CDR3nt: TGTGCCATCAGTGGGAATAGCGGGGGGGCGTCAGATACGCAGTATTTT

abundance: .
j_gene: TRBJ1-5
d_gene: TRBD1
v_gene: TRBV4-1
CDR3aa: CASSQETGQRNQPQHF
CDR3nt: TGCGCCAGCAGCCAAGAGACAGGGCAAAGGAATCAGCCCCAGCATTTT

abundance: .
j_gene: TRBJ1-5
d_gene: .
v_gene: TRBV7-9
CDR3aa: CASSRLDGNQPQHF
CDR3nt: TGTGCCAGCAGCCGTCTAGACGGGAACCAGCCCCAGCATTTT

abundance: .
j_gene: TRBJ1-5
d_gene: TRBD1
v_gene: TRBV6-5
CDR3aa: CASSRDRVSNQPQHF
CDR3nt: TGTGCCAGCAGTAGGGACAGGGTAAGCAATCAGCCCCAGCATTTT

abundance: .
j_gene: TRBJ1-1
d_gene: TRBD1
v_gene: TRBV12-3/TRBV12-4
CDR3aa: CASSFAQGAEAFF
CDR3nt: TGTGCCAGCAGTTTCGCTCAGGGGGCTGAAGCTTTCTTT

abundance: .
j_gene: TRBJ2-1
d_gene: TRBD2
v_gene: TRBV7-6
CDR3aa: CASSWASGNHEQFF
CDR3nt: TGTGCCAGCAGCTGGGCTAGCGGGAATCATGAGCAGTTCTTC

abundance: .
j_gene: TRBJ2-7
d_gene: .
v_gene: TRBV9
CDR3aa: CASSVMADTYEQYF
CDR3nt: TGTGCCAGCAGCGTAATGGCCGACACCTACGAGCAGTACTTC

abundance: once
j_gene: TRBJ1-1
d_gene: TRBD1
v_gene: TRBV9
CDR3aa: CASSPRQGRNTEAFF
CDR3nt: TGTGCCAGCAGCCCGAGACAGGGGCGGAACACTGAAGCTTTCTTT

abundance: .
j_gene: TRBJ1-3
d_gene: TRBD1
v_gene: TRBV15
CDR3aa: CATSRDKGQDYSGNTIYF
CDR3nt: TGTGCCACCAGCAGAGATAAGGGACAGGATTACTCTGGAAACACCATATATTTT

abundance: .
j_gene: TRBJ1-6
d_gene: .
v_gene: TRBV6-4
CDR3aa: CASSDYPGPFLLHF
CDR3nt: TGTGCCAGCAGTGACTACCCCGGTCCGTTTCTCCTCCACTTT

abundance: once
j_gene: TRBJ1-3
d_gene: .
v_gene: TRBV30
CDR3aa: CAFAGTGNTIYF
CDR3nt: TGTGCCTTCGCCGGTACTGGAAACACCATATATTTT

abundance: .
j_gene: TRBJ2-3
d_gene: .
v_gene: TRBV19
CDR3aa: CASKGVDLRADTQYF
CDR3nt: TGTGCCAGTAAAGGCGTAGACCTCCGGGCAGATACGCAGTATTTT

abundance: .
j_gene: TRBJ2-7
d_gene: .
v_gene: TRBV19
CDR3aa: CASSIETGYEQYF
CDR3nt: TGTGCCAGTAGTATAGAGACTGGCTACGAGCAGTACTTC

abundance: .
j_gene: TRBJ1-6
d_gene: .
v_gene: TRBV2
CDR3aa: CASSGQRNSPLHF
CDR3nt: TGTGCCAGCAGTGGACAGCGAAATTCACCCCTCCACTTT

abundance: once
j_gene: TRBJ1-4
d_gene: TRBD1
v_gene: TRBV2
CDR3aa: CASSGSEQGPHEKLFF
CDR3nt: TGTGCCAGCAGTGGGTCCGAACAGGGGCCCCATGAAAAACTGTTTTTT